This TCR beta chain originates from a study of regulatory T cells in long-lasting Graves disease. In the study overall: Recently diagnosed Graves' patients had received antithyroid drugs for under 3 months.

Researchers made TCR beta libraries by using iRepertoire HTBI primers and running Arm-PCR on CDR3 regions. TCRdb independently ran MiXCR on the multiplex PCR reads; one entry per CDR3 protein. The table records 450,000 to 500,000 distinct CDR3 sequences, 15% to 20% of them present only once. The V and J ends lost 3 bases and 6 bases respectively, with 8 bases between them. The CDR3 is made up of 12 amino acids. This clonotype has ten or more counts. Indicated time point: newly diagnosed GD, antithyroid drugs for less than 3 months. PBMC-extracted RNA yielded the TCR library. Patients were from an endocrinology department in Xi'an, China. The data also belong to a second study, concerning T cells in Graves' hyperthyroidism and ophthalmopathy. From that study: Reasons for excluding patients were uncontrolled infection, other autoimmune disease, pregnancy or lactation.

The sequencing used peripheral blood mononuclear cells (PBMCs), collected at new diagnosis, from a patient treated with antithyroid drugs. The chain joins TRBV12-3 or TRBV12-4 to TRBJ1-2; the D is unclear. The receptor comes from a man in his forties with Graves disease. The CDR3 is CASSFSSNGYTF. DNA for the CDR3: TGTGCCAGCAGTTTCAGCTCGAATGGCTACACCTTC.